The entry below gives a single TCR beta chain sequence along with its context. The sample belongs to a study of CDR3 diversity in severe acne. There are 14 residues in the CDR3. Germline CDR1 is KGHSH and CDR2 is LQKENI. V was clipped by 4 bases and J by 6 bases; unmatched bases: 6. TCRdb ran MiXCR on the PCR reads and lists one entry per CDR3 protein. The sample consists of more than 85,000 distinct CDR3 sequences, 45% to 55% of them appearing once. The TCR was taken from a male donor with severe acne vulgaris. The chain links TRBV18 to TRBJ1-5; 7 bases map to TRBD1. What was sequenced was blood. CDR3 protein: CASSRQGESQPQHF. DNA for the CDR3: TGTGCCAGCTCACGACAGGGCGAGAGTCAGCCCCAGCATTTT.